The T cell receptor (beta chain) under discussion was sequenced for a study of cytomegalovirus exposure and HLA in healthy donors. J lost 1 base, V lost 1 base, and 0 bases had no gene match. Germline CDR1 and CDR2: SEHNR and FQNEAQ (reference sequence). The CDR3 is 15 amino acids. This PCR relied on a set of 60 Vbeta primers and 13 Jbeta primers. The data were produced by immunoSEQ multiplex PCR, yet TCRdb's version contains in-frame clones alone and is incomplete. The sample yields approximately 150,000 clones, 75% seen once. With regard to this clone: Its specificity is not known.

Study-level results: It was shown in a later analysis that HLA-associated TCR beta chains were more clonally expanded than other, equally common chains. The listing of 150 to 200 TCR beta chains classed them as cytomegalovirus-associated.

Input material: PBMCs. The chain combines TRBV7-9 with TRBJ2-2; 7 nucleotides agree with TRBD1. This receptor was obtained from a man aged 18 to 30 in good health and CMV-seropositive. The CDR3 nucleotides are TGTGCCAGCAGCTTAGGACAGGGGAACACCGGGGAGCTGTTTTTT. It specifies CASSLGQGNTGELFF.